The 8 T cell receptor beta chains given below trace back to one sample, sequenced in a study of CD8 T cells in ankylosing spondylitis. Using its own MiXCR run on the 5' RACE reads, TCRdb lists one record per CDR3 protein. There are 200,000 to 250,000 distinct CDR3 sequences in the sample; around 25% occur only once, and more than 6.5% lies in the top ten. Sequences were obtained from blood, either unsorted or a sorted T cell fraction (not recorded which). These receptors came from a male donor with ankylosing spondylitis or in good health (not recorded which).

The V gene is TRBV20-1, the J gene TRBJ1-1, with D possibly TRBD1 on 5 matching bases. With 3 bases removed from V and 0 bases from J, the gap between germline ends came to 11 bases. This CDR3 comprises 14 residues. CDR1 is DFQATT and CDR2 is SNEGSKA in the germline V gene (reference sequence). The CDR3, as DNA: TGCAGTGCTAGTCCAGGGAATATGAACACTGAAGCTTTCTTT. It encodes CSASPGNMNTEAFF.

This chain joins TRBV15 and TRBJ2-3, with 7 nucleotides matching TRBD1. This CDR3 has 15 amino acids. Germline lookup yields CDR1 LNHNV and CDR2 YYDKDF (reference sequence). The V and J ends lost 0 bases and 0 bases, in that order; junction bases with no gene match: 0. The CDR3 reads CATSREGQSTDTQYF. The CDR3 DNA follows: TGTGCCACCAGCAGAGAGGGACAGAGCACAGATACGCAGTATTTT.

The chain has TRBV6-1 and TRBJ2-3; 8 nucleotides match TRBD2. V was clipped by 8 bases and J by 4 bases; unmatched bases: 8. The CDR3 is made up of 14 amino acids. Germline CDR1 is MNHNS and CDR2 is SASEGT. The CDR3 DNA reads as TGTGCCAGCGTCAGGGTAGCGGGACCAGATACGCAGTATTTT. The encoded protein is CASVRVAGPDTQYF.

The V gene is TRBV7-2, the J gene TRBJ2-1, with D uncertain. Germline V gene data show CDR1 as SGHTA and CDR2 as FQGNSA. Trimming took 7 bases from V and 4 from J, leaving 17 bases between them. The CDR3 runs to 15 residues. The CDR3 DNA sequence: TGTGCCAGCACCCTAACGATCCGGAATTACAATGAGCAGTTCTTC. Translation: CASTLTIRNYNEQFF.

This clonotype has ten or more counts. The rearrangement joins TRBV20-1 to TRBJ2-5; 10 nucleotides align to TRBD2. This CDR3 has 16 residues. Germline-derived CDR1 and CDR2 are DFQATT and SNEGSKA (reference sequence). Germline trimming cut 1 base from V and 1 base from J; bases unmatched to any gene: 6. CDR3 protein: CSARGWASGGQETQYF. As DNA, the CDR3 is TGCAGTGCTAGAGGCTGGGCTAGCGGGGGCCAAGAGACCCAGTACTTC.

The CDR3 DNA reads as TGTGCCATCAGCAGGACAGACACAGATACGCAGTATTTT. It codes for CAISRTDTDTQYF. This rearrangement joins TRBV10-3 to TRBJ2-3, with a weak D call TRBD1 (6 bases). Looked up from germline, CDR1 is ENHRY and CDR2 is SYGVKD. Trimming pared 6 bases from V and 2 bases from J, leaving 9 bases between. This CDR3 has 13 amino acids.

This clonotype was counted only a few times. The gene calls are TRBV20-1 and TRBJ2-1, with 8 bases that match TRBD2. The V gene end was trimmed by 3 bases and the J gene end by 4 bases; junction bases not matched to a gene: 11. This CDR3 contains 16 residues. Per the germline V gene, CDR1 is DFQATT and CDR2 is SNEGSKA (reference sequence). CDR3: CSASGLTSGQYNEQFF. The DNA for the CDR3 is TGCAGTGCTAGTGGGCTAACTAGCGGACAATACAATGAGCAGTTCTTC.

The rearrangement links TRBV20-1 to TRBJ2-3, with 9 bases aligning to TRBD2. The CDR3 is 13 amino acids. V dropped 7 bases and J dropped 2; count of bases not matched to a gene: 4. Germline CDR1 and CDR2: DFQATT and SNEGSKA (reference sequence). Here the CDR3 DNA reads TGCAGTGTGGGACTAGCCCTCACAGATACGCAGTATTTT. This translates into CSVGLALTDTQYF.